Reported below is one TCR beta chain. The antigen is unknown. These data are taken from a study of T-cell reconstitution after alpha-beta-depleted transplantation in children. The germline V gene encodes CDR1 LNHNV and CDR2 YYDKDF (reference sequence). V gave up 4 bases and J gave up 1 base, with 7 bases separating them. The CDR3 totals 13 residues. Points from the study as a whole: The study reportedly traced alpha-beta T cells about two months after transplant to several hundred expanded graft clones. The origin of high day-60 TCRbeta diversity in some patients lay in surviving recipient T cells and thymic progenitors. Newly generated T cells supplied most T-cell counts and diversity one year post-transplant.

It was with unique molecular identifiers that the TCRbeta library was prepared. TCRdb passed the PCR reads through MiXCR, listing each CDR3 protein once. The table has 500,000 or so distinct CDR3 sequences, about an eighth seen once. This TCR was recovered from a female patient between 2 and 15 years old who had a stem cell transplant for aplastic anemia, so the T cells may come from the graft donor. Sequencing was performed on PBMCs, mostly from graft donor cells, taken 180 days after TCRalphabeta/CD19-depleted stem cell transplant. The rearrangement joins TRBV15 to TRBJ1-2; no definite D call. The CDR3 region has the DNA TGTGCCACCAGCAAATCCAATAACTATGGCTACACCTTC. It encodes CATSKSNNYGYTF.